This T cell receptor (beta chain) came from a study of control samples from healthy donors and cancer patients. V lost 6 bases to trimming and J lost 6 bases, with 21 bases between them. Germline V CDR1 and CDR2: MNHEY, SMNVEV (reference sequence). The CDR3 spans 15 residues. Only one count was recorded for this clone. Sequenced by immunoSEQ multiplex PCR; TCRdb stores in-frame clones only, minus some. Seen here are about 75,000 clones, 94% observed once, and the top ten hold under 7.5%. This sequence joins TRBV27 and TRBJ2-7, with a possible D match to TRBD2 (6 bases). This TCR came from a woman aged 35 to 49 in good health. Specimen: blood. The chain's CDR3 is CASSLSLDYPLEQYF. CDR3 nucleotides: TGTGCCAGCAGCCTGTCCCTGGACTATCCACTCGAGCAGTACTTC.